Included here is one TCR beta chain sequence, with context. Its antigen is undetermined. The record originates from a study of Ad26.COV2.S vaccination and SARS-CoV-2 variants. Study-level findings and limits: In TCR breadth and depth analyses, total T cell responses may have been underestimated. For non-spike TCRs, breadth in vaccine recipients resembled that in placebo recipients. Reportedly, spike-specific CD8+ and CD4+ T cell responses achieved substantial breadth once vaccination had taken place.

Germline CDR1 and CDR2: MNHEY and SMNVEV (reference sequence). Losses at the gene ends were 6 bases for V and 9 bases for J; bases not matched to a gene: 7. The CDR3 has 13 amino acids. Profiled with immunoSEQ multiplex PCR; TCRdb holds only in-frame clones, not every one. The data contain about 180,000 clones, around 90% of them seen just once; the ten biggest clones take up over 4.5%. This chain uses TRBV27 with TRBJ2-1; 8 bases are a match to TRBD2. The source of this sequence is a human donor who had recovered from COVID-19. Sequencing was performed on peripheral blood, taken after recovery from COVID-19. The CDR3 nucleotides read TGTGCCAGCAGGGGTAGCGGGGTAGGTGAGCAGTTCTTC. As protein: CASRGSGVGEQFF.